Shown below are 7 T cell receptor beta chains from a single sample sequenced in a study of OX40 agonist ivuxolimab in advanced cancers. Assay: immunoSEQ multiplex PCR; the TCRdb copy retains only in-frame clones and omits some. The table shows tens of thousands of clones, with roughly 89% occurring only once. The specimen was CD4+ or CD8+ T cells sorted from blood, collected in a trial of the OX40 agonist ivuxolimab. These receptors originate from an adult with an advanced solid tumor such as melanoma, head and neck, liver or kidney cancer.

This sequence joins TRBV27 and TRBJ1-5; 9 positions agree with TRBD1. The V gene end was trimmed by 4 bases and the J gene end by 7 bases; junction bases not matched to a gene: 5. Per the germline V gene, CDR1 is MNHEY and CDR2 is SMNVEV (reference sequence). CDR3 length equals 14 residues. CDR3 coding DNA: TGTGCCAGCAGTTCACACGGGACAGGGCAGCCCCAGCATTTT. This gives the protein CASSSHGTGQPQHF.

The V and J genes are TRBV28 and TRBJ1-1; no reliable D call. V was trimmed by 3 bases and J by 1 base, leaving 6 bases between them. The CDR3 has 13 amino acids. Germline V gene lookup returns CDR1 MDHEN and CDR2 SYDVKM. The CDR3 spells CASSFRWNTEAFF. Here the CDR3 DNA reads TGTGCCAGCAGTTTCCGGTGGAACACTGAAGCTTTCTTT.

The V and J genes are TRBV4-1 and TRBJ2-7, with a tentative D call TRBD2 (6 bases). Germline V gene lookup returns CDR1 MGHRA and CDR2 YSYEKL. The CDR3 contains 15 residues. Trimming took off 0 bases at V and 4 bases at J, with 13 bases between the two ends. This CDR3 reads CASSQDWDLLYEQYF. Written as DNA, the CDR3 is TGCGCCAGCAGCCAAGATTGGGACTTGTTATACGAGCAGTACTTC.

V and J are TRBV10-3 and TRBJ2-7; unclear D gene. V was trimmed by 6 bases and J by 0 bases, leaving 9 bases between them. Germline V gene lookup returns CDR1 ENHRY and CDR2 SYGVKD. This CDR3 region has 13 residues. CDR3 sequence: CAISPILSYEQYF. In DNA, the CDR3 is TGTGCCATCAGCCCGATTCTCTCCTACGAGCAGTACTTC.

The V call is TRBV27, the J call TRBJ2-6, with TRBD2 identical over 7 bases. The CDR3 totals 17 residues. Trimming cost V 3 bases and J 0 bases; bases outside gene matches: 5. Germline values: CDR1 MNHEY, CDR2 SMNVEV (reference sequence). The CDR3 here is CASSFQRGSSGANVLTF. CDR3 in DNA: TGTGCCAGCAGTTTCCAGCGGGGTAGCTCTGGGGCCAACGTCCTGACTTTC.

This chain connects TRBV5-1 to TRBJ2-6; D is ambiguous. Germline CDR1 reads SGHRS; CDR2 reads YFSETQ. CDR3 length equals 15 residues. The germline V and J ends were trimmed by 2 bases and 0 bases, with 6 bases remaining between them. Here the CDR3 DNA reads TGCGCCAGCAGCTTTGGAACCTCTGGGGCCAACGTCCTGACTTTC. Its protein is CASSFGTSGANVLTF.

The chain recombines TRBV19 with TRBJ1-4, with 7 bases aligning to TRBD1. Germline V gene data show CDR1 as LNHDA and CDR2 as SQIVND (reference sequence). The CDR3 extends over 14 amino acids. Trimming cost V 5 bases and J 5 bases; bases outside gene matches: 5. DNA of the CDR3: TGTGCCAGTAGTCGACAGGGAGGAAATGAAAAACTGTTTTTT. Translated, it gives CASSRQGGNEKLFF.